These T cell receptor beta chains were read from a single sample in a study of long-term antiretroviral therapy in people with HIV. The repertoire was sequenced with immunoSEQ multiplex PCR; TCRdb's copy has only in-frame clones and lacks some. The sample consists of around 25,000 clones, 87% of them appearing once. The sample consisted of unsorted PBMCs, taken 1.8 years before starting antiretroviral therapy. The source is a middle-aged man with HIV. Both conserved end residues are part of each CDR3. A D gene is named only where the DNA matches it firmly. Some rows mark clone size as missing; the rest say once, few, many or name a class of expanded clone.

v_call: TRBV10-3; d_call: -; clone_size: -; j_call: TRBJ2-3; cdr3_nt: TGTGCCATCAGTGGCCTTGGGCGGGGGCGGACAGATACGCAGTATTTT; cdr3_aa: CAISGLGRGRTDTQYF
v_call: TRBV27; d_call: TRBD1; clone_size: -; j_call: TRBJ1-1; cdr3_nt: TGTGCCAGCACCTTAAACAGGGGTAACACTGAAGCTTTCTTT; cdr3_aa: CASTLNRGNTEAFF
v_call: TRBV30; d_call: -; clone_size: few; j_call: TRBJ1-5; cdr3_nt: TGTGCCTGGAGTCTCACCGGTCATCAGCCCCAGCATTTT; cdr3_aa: CAWSLTGHQPQHF
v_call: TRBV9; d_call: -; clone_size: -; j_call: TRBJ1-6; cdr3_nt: TGTGCCAGCAGCGTAGGGTCAGGGAACAATTCACCCCTCCACTTT; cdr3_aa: CASSVGSGNNSPLHF
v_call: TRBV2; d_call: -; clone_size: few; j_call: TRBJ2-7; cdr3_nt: TGTGCCAGCAGATTGGACTACCGATTACACGAGCAGTACTTC; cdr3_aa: CASRLDYRLHEQYF
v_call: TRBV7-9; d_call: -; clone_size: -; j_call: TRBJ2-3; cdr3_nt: TGTGCCAGCAGCTCTTTAATGGGCGCGGGGTATCCGATGCTAACTACGCAGTATTTT; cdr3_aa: CASSSLMGAGYPMLTTQYF
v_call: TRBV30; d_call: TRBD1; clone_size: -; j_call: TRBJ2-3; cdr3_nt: TGTGCCTGGAGTGTTAGGGGGCGGGCTAGCACAGATACGCAGTATTTT; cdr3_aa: CAWSVRGRASTDTQYF
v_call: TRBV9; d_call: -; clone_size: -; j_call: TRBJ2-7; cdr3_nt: TGTGCCAGCAGCGTTTCGGGGATGAACTACGAGCAGTACTTC; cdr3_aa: CASSVSGMNYEQYF
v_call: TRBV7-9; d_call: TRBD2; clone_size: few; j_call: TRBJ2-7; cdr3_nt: TGTGCCAGCAGCCACTATTTAGCGGGAGGAGTCTACGAGCAGTACTTC; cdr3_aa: CASSHYLAGGVYEQYF
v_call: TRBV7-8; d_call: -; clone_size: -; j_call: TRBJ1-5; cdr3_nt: TGTGCCAGCAGCTTAGTTGTCCGAACGGGGAATCAGCCCCAGCATTTT; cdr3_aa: CASSLVVRTGNQPQHF
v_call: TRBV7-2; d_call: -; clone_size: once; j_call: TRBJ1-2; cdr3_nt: TGTGCCAGCAGCTTAAGTCGGGGCGGCTATGGCTACACCTTC; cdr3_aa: CASSLSRGGYGYTF
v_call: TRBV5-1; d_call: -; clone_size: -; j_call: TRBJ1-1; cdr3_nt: TGCGCCAGCAGCTTGGCCCAGGACACTGAAGCTTTCTTT; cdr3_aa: CASSLAQDTEAFF
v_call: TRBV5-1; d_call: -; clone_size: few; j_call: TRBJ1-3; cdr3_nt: TGCGCCAGCAGCCCGGTTCTCTCTGGAAACACCATATATTTT; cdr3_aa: CASSPVLSGNTIYF
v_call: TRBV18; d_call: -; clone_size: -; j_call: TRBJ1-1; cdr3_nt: TGTGCCACCCTTGGTATTTCCGCTGAAGCTTTCTTT; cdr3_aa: CATLGISAEAFF
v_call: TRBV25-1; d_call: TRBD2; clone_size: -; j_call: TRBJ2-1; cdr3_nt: TGTGCCAGCAGTGAAGTCGGGGGGAGCTCCTACAATGAGCAGTTCTTC; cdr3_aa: CASSEVGGSSYNEQFF
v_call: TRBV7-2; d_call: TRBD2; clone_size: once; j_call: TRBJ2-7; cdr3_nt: TGTGCCAGCAGCCGTAGCGGGAGCCTGAGTATCTACGAGCAGTACTTC; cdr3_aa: CASSRSGSLSIYEQYF
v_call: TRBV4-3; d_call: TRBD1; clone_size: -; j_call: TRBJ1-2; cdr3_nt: TGCGCCAGCAGCTACGACATAATCGGGGACAGGGGCCACTATGGCTACACCTTC; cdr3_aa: CASSYDIIGDRGHYGYTF
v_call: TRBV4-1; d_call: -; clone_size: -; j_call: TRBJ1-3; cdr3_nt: TGCGCCAGCAGCCAAGACGCTGCAAGCACCATATATTTT; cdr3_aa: CASSQDAASTIYF